This T cell receptor beta chain stems from a study of blood T cell repertoires in COVID-19 (dated by TCRdb to about 2020). Regarding the research as a whole: Samples covering the acute and convalescent phases of COVID-19 were provided by collaborators in the United States, Italy and Spain. HLA class I and class II types, where available, came from metadata supplied by the sample provider rather than from assay-based typing. The samples were drawn from the first 160 participants of the ongoing ImmuneRACE study and from some 1,300 subjects provided by 6 global collaborators. The repertoires were released in a freely available public database meant as a resource for research on the immune response to SARS-CoV-2. The prospective study material was composed of cDNA or gDNA derived from T cells, B-cell-depleted T cells, or PBMCs. Sample metadata almost always included a de-identified subject ID, COVID-19 status, age in years and sex. Deeply sampled blood TCRbeta repertoires from subjects exposed to, actively infected with, or recovered from COVID-19 were included in the dataset.

A single count supports this clone. Which antigen it targets is not known. No much larger clone exists at a distance of one base, and base qualities are not known. Each collaborating institution followed its own protocols to collect whole blood in K2EDTA tubes. For TCRbeta analysis, collaborator samples were shipped as frozen whole blood, as isolated PBMCs, or as DNA extracted from either sample type. The immunoSEQ Assay, a bias-controlled multiplex PCR, was used to amplify TCRbeta CDR3 regions from genomic DNA. Under the source paper's analysis protocol: Within the assay, amplification of reference gene primers was used to estimate how many nucleated cells each sample contained. Sequence reads were collapsed and filtered to measure the absolute abundance of every unique TCRbeta CDR3 rearrangement. For each sample, productive Simpson clonality was calculated as the square root of Simpson's diversity index over productive rearrangements. What TCRdb holds here is the immuneACCESS table cut down to in-frame rearrangements. Part of the clones is not present; checked against another copy, under half of the missing clones reflect an unresolved V gene, and the others are unexplained. The V and J calls and the clone size are those of that table, but D and trimming were determined from the DNA. Present in this sample are 200,000 to 300,000 clones, approximately 86% of which were seen just once. The top ten clones comprise more than 5% of the sample.

The full study reports these points: How much clinical and demographic metadata was included differed by source and by participant, and the metadata was provided uncurated.

V and J are trimmed by 6 bases and 6 bases, and the gene matches miss 7 bases of the junction. From the cysteine up to the phenylalanine, the CDR3 has a length of 16 residues. Here the CDR3 DNA is all that survives: 48 bases in frame from base 1. Based on the germline V gene, the CDR1 and CDR2 sequences are MNHGY and SAAAGT. The sequence was obtained from a human donor in a cohort sampled during active COVID-19. Sequencing was performed on peripheral blood. The sequence is built from TRBV6-8 and TRBJ2-5, and 16 junction bases match TRBD2. The nucleotide sequence reads as follows: TGTGCCAGCAGCTCCGGGACTAGCGGGGGGGCGAAGACCCAGTACTTC. This codes for CASSSGTSGGAKTQYF.